This T cell receptor (beta chain) is from a study of shared clonotypes between healthy human individuals. Study-wide points: The four-donor shared clonotypes exceeded non-shared clonotypes in generation probability, with non-shared ones scoring lower. Investigators collected only blood, and repertoires in tissues likely differ.

Clones were sequenced by immunoSEQ multiplex PCR, and TCRdb holds only the in-frame ones, with some missing. The sample carries some 2.1 million clones, 85% to 95% recorded once. Trimming left V 4 bases short and J 6 bases short, with 19 bases between. CDR1 is MDHEN and CDR2 is SYDVKM in the germline V gene. This CDR3 contains 16 residues. Only one count was recorded for this clone. Its antigen is undetermined. Naive CD8 populations comprised CD45RO-negative cells positively selected for CCR7, excluding terminally differentiated effector memory CD45RA+ cells. This chain connects TRBV28 to TRBJ1-5, with D maybe TRBD1 (6 bases). The receptor's source is a man younger than 35 in good health. Sequencing input: naive CD8+ T cells sorted from blood. In nucleotides, the CDR3 is TGTGCCAGCAGTTCACCCCGGGACATCCGGGGTCAGCCCCAGCATTTT. Translating gives CASSSPRDIRGQPQHF.